The 2 T cell receptor beta chains presented below share a single source sample, sequenced in a study of T cells of healthy individuals. One entry per CDR3 protein, called by TCRdb with MiXCR from the 5' RACE reads. The table includes fewer than 90,000 distinct CDR3 sequences, roughly 5% detected once. The source is a female donor in good health.

This sequence joins TRBV30 and TRBJ1-2; no definite D call. The V end was cut by 5 bases, the J end by 4 bases, with 8 bases between. Per germline, CDR1 GTSNPN and CDR2 SVGIG (reference sequence). The CDR3 has 11 amino acids. The CDR3 DNA reads TGTGCCTGGCTCCACGGCTATGGCTACACCTTC. Its protein is CAWLHGYGYTF.

The rearrangement joins TRBV20-1 to TRBJ1-1; D is ambiguous. This CDR3 is built from 11 residues. Germline values: CDR1 DFQATT, CDR2 SNEGSKA (reference sequence). V was cut by 5 bases and J by 7 bases, with 11 bases left in between. The CDR3: CSAGVGYEAFF. CDR3 nucleotides: TGCAGTGCTGGGGTAGGATATGAAGCTTTCTTT.